A selection of T cell receptor beta chains follows, all from one sample in a study of OX40 agonist ivuxolimab in advanced cancers. The repertoire was sequenced with immunoSEQ multiplex PCR; TCRdb's copy has only in-frame clones and lacks some. The table includes about 17,000 clones, around 70% detected once. The sequencing here drew on CD4+ or CD8+ T cells sorted from blood, taken in a trial of the OX40 agonist ivuxolimab. All receptors come from an adult with an advanced solid tumor such as melanoma, head and neck, liver or kidney cancer. Both conserved end residues are part of each CDR3. The D gene is left open where the match is weak. Clone sizes are given selectively: once, few, many, or a class where the clone is expanded.

j_gene	abundance	d_gene	v_gene	CDR3aa	CDR3nt
TRBJ2-2	-	-	TRBV27	CASSLQTGNTGELFF	TGTGCCAGCAGTTTGCAGACAGGCAACACCGGGGAGCTGTTTTTT
TRBJ1-2	medium-sized	-	TRBV9	CASSVDGAGRSNYGYTF	TGTGCCAGCAGCGTAGATGGGGCAGGGAGGTCTAACTATGGCTACACCTTC
TRBJ1-1	-	-	TRBV6-6	CASSYTTGVTEAFF	TGTGCCAGCAGTTACACCACGGGGGTTACTGAAGCTTTCTTT
TRBJ1-4	-	-	TRBV28	CASRSRTNEKLFF	TGTGCCAGCCGTAGCCGAACTAATGAAAAACTGTTTTTT
TRBJ2-3	-	TRBD2	TRBV5-1	CASSLAIDGASGRTSTDTQYF	TGCGCCAGCAGCTTGGCTATAGACGGGGCTAGCGGGAGGACTAGCACAGATACGCAGTATTTT
TRBJ2-5	-	TRBD2	TRBV7-2	CASSATLAGVEQTQYF	TGTGCCAGCAGCGCCACACTAGCGGGAGTTGAGCAGACCCAGTACTTC
TRBJ2-1	-	TRBD2	TRBV4-1	CASSQVLGSGSGEQFF	TGCGCCAGCAGCCAAGTACTCGGTAGCGGGAGTGGTGAGCAGTTCTTC
TRBJ1-2	-	-	TRBV7-8	CASSLGTDPYGYTF	TGTGCCAGCAGCTTGGGCACAGACCCGTATGGCTACACCTTC
TRBJ2-7	-	TRBD2	TRBV19	CASSPSSGSEQYF	TGTGCCAGTAGTCCCTCTAGCGGGAGCGAGCAGTACTTC
TRBJ1-3	once	-	TRBV10-2	CASSDGVSGNTIYF	TGCGCCAGCAGCGACGGGGTCTCTGGAAACACCATATATTTT
TRBJ2-7	-	TRBD1	TRBV7-6	CASSLAPDRDYEQYF	TGTGCCAGCAGCTTAGCACCGGACAGGGACTACGAGCAGTACTTC
TRBJ2-7	-	TRBD1	TRBV28	CASSLSRTGPEQYF	TGTGCCAGCAGTTTAAGTCGGACAGGGCCCGAGCAGTACTTC
TRBJ1-2	-	-	TRBV5-6	CASSFGRGYGYTF	TGTGCCAGCAGCTTTGGCAGGGGCTATGGCTACACCTTC
TRBJ2-7	-	-	TRBV4-1	CASSQGAGFPYEQYF	TGCGCCAGCAGCCAAGGCGCAGGATTCCCCTACGAGCAGTACTTC
TRBJ2-7	-	-	TRBV14	CASSQEGALARSYEQYF	TGTGCCAGCAGCCAAGAAGGAGCTCTAGCGAGGTCCTACGAGCAGTACTTC
TRBJ2-3	-	-	TRBV27	CASSLWSGDTDTQYF	TGTGCCAGCAGTTTATGGTCGGGAGATACAGATACGCAGTATTTT
TRBJ1-2	medium-sized	-	TRBV27	CASSSPGTYGYTF	TGTGCCAGCAGTTCCCCCGGGACCTATGGCTACACCTTC
TRBJ2-3	-	TRBD1	TRBV6-4	CASSDEGATDTQYF	TGTGCCAGCAGTGATGAGGGGGCGACAGATACGCAGTATTTT
TRBJ2-1	-	TRBD2	TRBV27	CASSSSGSPYNEQFF	TGTGCCAGCAGTTCTAGCGGGAGCCCCTACAATGAGCAGTTCTTC
TRBJ1-1	few	TRBD1	TRBV11-2	CASSLGQVIAFF	TGTGCCAGCAGCCTAGGACAGGTTATTGCTTTCTTT
TRBJ2-6	-	-	TRBV11-3	CASSSGKPGAGANVLTF	TGTGCCAGCAGCTCGGGGAAGCCAGGGGCTGGGGCCAACGTCCTGACTTTC
TRBJ1-4	-	-	TRBV21-1	CASSPIYRDRGTIWEKLFF	TGTGCCAGCAGCCCGATCTACCGGGACAGGGGGACTATTTGGGAAAAACTGTTTTTT
TRBJ2-7	-	TRBD2	TRBV7-3	CASSSGLAGGYGMYEQYF	TGTGCCAGCAGCTCGGGACTAGCGGGAGGGTATGGAATGTACGAGCAGTACTTC
TRBJ1-2	-	TRBD1	TRBV10-2	CASSESPGQGVLRGYTF	TGCGCCAGCAGTGAGTCCCCGGGACAGGGGGTTCTCCGGGGCTACACCTTC
TRBJ2-7	-	-	TRBV7-3	CASSLGQRYEQYF	TGTGCCAGCAGCTTAGGGCAGCGCTACGAGCAGTACTTC
TRBJ1-1	-	-	TRBV7-2	CASSGGKGTLTEAFF	TGTGCCAGCAGCGGAGGGAAAGGAACACTCACTGAAGCTTTCTTT
TRBJ2-3	-	-	TRBV4-3	CASSRAAYTDTQYF	TGCGCCAGCAGCCGTGCGGCCTACACAGATACGCAGTATTTT
TRBJ2-7	medium-sized	TRBD2	TRBV4-1	CASSYTSGLPYEQYF	TGCGCCAGCAGCTATACTAGCGGGCTGCCCTACGAGCAGTACTTC
TRBJ2-3	-	-	TRBV7-9	CASSPRFGLGDTQYF	TGTGCCAGCAGCCCCCGATTTGGCCTGGGAGATACGCAGTATTTT
TRBJ2-7	-	-	TRBV29-1	CSVEIPDRGYYEQYF	TGCAGCGTTGAAATACCGGACAGAGGGTACTACGAGCAGTACTTC
TRBJ2-1	once	TRBD2	TRBV4-3	CASSPLLGLEEYNEQFF	TGCGCCAGCAGCCCACTCCTTGGACTAGAAGAATACAATGAGCAGTTCTTC
TRBJ1-3	-	-	TRBV11-2	CASSESGGGGQRNTIYF	TGTGCCAGCAGCGAATCGGGGGGTGGGGGGCAGAGAAACACCATATATTTT
TRBJ1-4	-	-	TRBV4-1	CASSQFPEPTNEKLFF	TGCGCCAGCAGCCAATTCCCCGAGCCAACTAATGAAAAACTGTTTTTT
TRBJ1-3	-	-	TRBV7-9	CASSLEAGRPSGNTIYF	TGTGCCAGCAGCTTAGAGGCAGGGCGACCTTCTGGAAACACCATATATTTT
TRBJ2-7	-	-	TRBV7-8	CASSFLGRALTYEQYF	TGTGCCAGCAGCTTTCTAGGAAGGGCCCTTACCTACGAGCAGTACTTC
TRBJ1-1	once	-	TRBV19	CASSIDGLFMNTEAFF	TGTGCCAGTAGTATAGATGGACTATTCATGAACACTGAAGCTTTCTTT
TRBJ2-5	-	TRBD2	TRBV19	CASSISGSVETQYF	TGTGCCAGTAGTATTAGCGGGAGCGTGGAGACCCAGTACTTC
TRBJ2-1	-	TRBD2	TRBV7-9	CASSLVSGGDEQFF	TGTGCCAGCAGCTTAGTTAGCGGGGGAGATGAGCAGTTCTTC
TRBJ1-1	medium-sized	-	TRBV5-1	CASSLIGGQPNTEAFF	TGCGCCAGCAGCTTGATCGGAGGACAGCCGAACACTGAAGCTTTCTTT
TRBJ2-7	-	-	TRBV30	CAWSWGDEQYF	TGTGCCTGGAGTTGGGGGGACGAGCAGTACTTC
TRBJ1-2	-	-	TRBV19	CASSIDRDGYTF	TGTGCCAGTAGTATAGACAGGGATGGCTACACCTTC
TRBJ1-2	-	-	TRBV6-1	CASRGPDFGGYTF	TGTGCCAGCAGGGGGCCCGACTTCGGGGGCTACACCTTC
TRBJ1-5	-	TRBD1	TRBV28	CASSPDRASNQPQHF	TGTGCCAGCAGTCCAGACAGGGCTAGCAATCAGCCCCAGCATTTT
TRBJ2-4	-	-	TRBV27	CASSPRQAGKNIQYF	TGTGCCAGCAGTCCCCGACAGGCCGGCAAAAACATTCAGTACTTC
TRBJ2-7	-	TRBD1	TRBV6-5	CASSYSTGVFEQYF	TGTGCCAGCAGTTACTCGACAGGGGTTTTCGAGCAGTACTTC